The 28 T cell receptor beta chains reported below all come from one sample, sequenced in a study of Ad26.COV2.S vaccination and SARS-CoV-2 variants. TCRdb's copy holds only in-frame clones and misses some; the assay was immunoSEQ multiplex PCR. The sample holds over 400,000 clones, about nine tenths seen once. Noted treatment: roughly 18 received Ad26.COV2.S at low or high dose, single or two shots; roughly five received placebo; per-sample allocation not given. The study sampled participants on day 63 after the first vaccine or placebo injection. The sequenced sample was peripheral blood, obtained in a trial of Ad26.COV2.S vaccine versus placebo. All receptors derive from a person between 18 and 65 years old who received the Ad26.COV2.S COVID-19 vaccine or a placebo.

The chain recombines TRBV10-3 with TRBJ2-5, with D possibly matching TRBD2 (6 bases). Germline values: CDR1 ENHRY, CDR2 SYGVKD. The length of the CDR3 is 15 residues. With 4 bases removed from V and 2 bases from J, the gap between germline ends came to 14 bases. The CDR3 DNA is TGTGCCATCAGTGGGGCGGGAACCGCTCAAGAGACCCAGTACTTC. Its protein product is CAISGAGTAQETQYF.

The rearrangement joins TRBV19 to TRBJ2-3, with TRBD2 identical over 10 bases. V lost 5 bases and J lost 3; bases outside the gene matches: 14. CDR1 and CDR2 (germline): LNHDA, SQIVND (reference sequence). The CDR3 has 18 amino acids. The CDR3 spells CASSWGSGRNRGTDTQYF. The CDR3 DNA reads TGTGCCAGTAGTTGGGGTAGCGGGAGGAACCGGGGGACAGATACGCAGTATTTT.

V gene TRBV29-1 combines with J gene TRBJ2-3; possible D gene TRBD1, 6 bases. The CDR3 length is 14 residues. Trimming left V 4 bases short and J 7 bases short, with 18 bases between. Germline V gene data show CDR1 as SQVTM and CDR2 as ANQGSEA. This CDR3 is CSVAGQGRSYTQYF. CDR3 bases: TGCAGCGTTGCCGGGCAGGGGCGATCCTATACGCAGTATTTT.

V usage is TRBV7-6 and J usage is TRBJ2-2; D unresolved. V was shortened by 5 bases and J by 5 bases, with 9 bases between the two germline ends. CDR3 size: 13 residues. Germline assignment: CDR1 SGHVS and CDR2 FNYEAQ. The DNA for the CDR3 is TGTGCCAGCAGCATGGGCCAAACCGGGGAGCTGTTTTTT. It specifies CASSMGQTGELFF.

This chain uses TRBV10-3 with TRBJ2-3; D unclear. The CDR3 has 15 residues. Germline loops: CDR1 ENHRY, CDR2 SYGVKD. Between the trimmed V and J ends, which lost 7 bases and 0 bases, there was a span of 14 bases. CDR3 coding DNA: TGTGCCATCAACGGCTTGGGCGGAAGCACAGATACGCAGTATTTT. As protein: CAINGLGGSTDTQYF.

V and J are TRBV3-1 (or the pseudogene TRBV3-2) and TRBJ2-2; D not certain. V dropped 1 base and J dropped 0 bases, with 9 bases sitting between them. The length of the CDR3 is 16 residues. Germline lookup yields CDR1 LGHDT and CDR2 YNNKEL (reference sequence). CDR3 in amino acids: CASSQGWRTNTGELFF. DNA for the CDR3: TGTGCCAGCAGCCAAGGATGGCGGACGAACACCGGGGAGCTGTTTTTT.

The rearrangement uses TRBV5-5 and TRBJ1-4; 12 positions match TRBD1. There are 17 residues in the CDR3. CDR1 is SGHKS, CDR2 YYEKEE, per germline (reference sequence). The V segment lost 5 bases and the J segment 8 bases; nucleotides outside the gene matches: 13. The DNA of the CDR3 is TGTGCCAGCAGGAATCCGGGACAGGGGGCCTCTAGGGAAAAACTGTTTTTT. It yields the protein CASRNPGQGASREKLFF.

V is TRBV7-9 and J is TRBJ2-3; 9 bases agree with TRBD2. Trimming at V came to 1 base and at J to 6 bases, leaving 8 bases not matched to a gene. Germline V gene sequence: CDR1 SEHNR, CDR2 FQNEAQ (reference sequence). There are 16 residues in the CDR3. CDR3: CASSLGLREGQDTQYF. In nucleotides, the CDR3 is TGTGCCAGCAGCTTAGGGTTGCGGGAGGGGCAGGATACGCAGTATTTT.

The chain is built from TRBV7-6 and TRBJ2-7; D is undetermined. Germline CDR1 reads SGHVS; CDR2 reads FNYEAQ. V lost 5 bases and J lost 0, with 2 bases in between. The CDR3 sequence is 11 residues long. The CDR3 region has the DNA TGTGCCAGCAGCACCTCCTACGAGCAGTACTTC. Encoded protein: CASSTSYEQYF.

V gene TRBV28 combines with J gene TRBJ2-2; 9 bases agree with TRBD1. Germline assignment: CDR1 MDHEN and CDR2 SYDVKM. The CDR3 runs to 14 residues. V shed 5 bases, J shed 5 bases, and the junction held 3 bases outside the gene matches. The chain's CDR3 is CASSRDRVTGELFF. CDR3 DNA: TGTGCCAGCAGTCGGGACAGGGTAACCGGGGAGCTGTTTTTT.

The rearrangement links TRBV19 to TRBJ2-3; 9 bases match TRBD1. CDR1 is LNHDA and CDR2 is SQIVND in the germline V gene (reference sequence). Trimming at V came to 2 bases and at J to 4 bases, leaving 31 bases not matched to a gene. The CDR3 consists of 24 residues. The CDR3: CASSISSSVNTPPSGTGSADTQYF. The CDR3 coding sequence is TGTGCCAGTAGTATATCTTCTAGTGTGAACACGCCTCCATCCGGGACAGGGAGTGCAGATACGCAGTATTTT.

The V gene is TRBV7-9, the J gene TRBJ2-2, with a tentative D call TRBD1 (6 bases). V was pared by 2 bases and J by 1 base, with 8 bases between. Germline CDR1 is SEHNR and CDR2 is FQNEAQ (reference sequence). The CDR3 has 15 residues. The CDR3 loop is CASSLPQGNTGELFF. CDR3 in DNA: TGTGCCAGCAGCTTACCACAGGGGAACACCGGGGAGCTGTTTTTT.

This chain links TRBV5-5 with TRBJ2-7, with D possibly being TRBD1 (7 bases). The V end was cut by 7 bases, the J end by 4 bases, with 30 bases between. Germline-derived CDR1 and CDR2 are SGHKS and YYEKEE (reference sequence). CDR3 length: 18 residues. In DNA form, the CDR3 reads TGTGCCAGCGAGGGACAGTCGGAGTCGTCCGGGGGCGGATACGAGCAGTACTTC. The encoded protein is CASEGQSESSGGGYEQYF.

As to this clone: Additional DNA sequences in this sample encode the identical CDR3. The V and J genes are TRBV7-3 and TRBJ2-1; D is possibly TRBD1 or TRBD2 (5 bases each). CDR3 length: 12 residues. Germline V gene sequence: CDR1 SGHTA, CDR2 FQGTGA. V was shortened by 4 bases and J by 10 bases, with 11 bases between the two germline ends. CDR3 in DNA: TGTGCCAGCAGCTCCCAGGGCGGGGAGCAGTTCTTC. Translated, it gives CASSSQGGEQFF. Based on the CDR3 plus reference TRBV7-3 and TRBJ2-1, the full variable domain is GAGVSQTPSNKVTEKGKYVELRCDPISGHTALYWYRQSLGQGPEFLIYFQGTGAADDSGLPNDRFFAVRPEGSVSTLKIQRTERGDSAVYLCASSSQGGEQFFGPGTRLTVL.

The gene calls are TRBV11-2 and TRBJ2-7; D is undetermined. CDR3 length: 12 residues. The V and J ends lost 1 base and 7 bases respectively, with 8 bases between them. The germline CDR1 and CDR2 sequences are SGHAT and FQNNGV. In DNA form, the CDR3 reads TGTGCCAGCAGCTTAGGTCGTATTGAGCAGTACTTC. Translation gives CASSLGRIEQYF.

The chain joins TRBV6-1 to TRBJ2-5, with D tentatively TRBD2 (5 bases). In germline, CDR1 is MNHNS, CDR2 SASEGT. The CDR3 extends over 13 amino acids. Trimming left V 3 bases short and J 5 bases short, with 10 bases between. CDR3 protein: CASSESWRETQYF. The DNA of the CDR3 is TGTGCCAGCAGTGAGTCGTGGAGGGAGACCCAGTACTTC.

CDR3 amino acids: CASSLRDFSYEQYF. The CDR3 DNA follows: TGCGCCAGCAGCTTGAGAGATTTCTCCTACGAGCAGTACTTC. V and J are TRBV5-1 and TRBJ2-7; no clear D gene. Germline CDR1 reads SGHRS; CDR2 reads YFSETQ. The ends were cut back, 1 base at V and 0 bases at J, with 8 bases in the middle. CDR3 length equals 14 residues.

This clone has just one count. V gene TRBV7-9 combines with J gene TRBJ1-1; no reliable D call. CDR1 and CDR2 (germline): SEHNR, FQNEAQ (reference sequence). The V end lost 5 bases, the J end lost 3 bases, and 10 bases lay between the germline ends. CDR3 length equals 13 residues. The CDR3 loop reads CASSPVGDTEAFF. CDR3 in DNA: TGTGCCAGCAGCCCCGTCGGGGACACTGAAGCTTTCTTT. The complete variable domain, with remaining parts taken from reference TRBV7-9 and TRBJ1-1, reads DTGVSQNPRHKITKRGQNVTFRCDPISEHNRLYWYRQTLGQGPEFLTYFQNEAQLEKSRLLSDRFSAERPKGSFSTLEIQRTEQGDSAMYLCASSPVGDTEAFFGQGTRLTVV.

Only one count was recorded for this clone. The V gene is TRBV18, the J gene TRBJ2-7; 7 bases align to TRBD1. Germline assignment: CDR1 KGHSH and CDR2 LQKENI. The CDR3 sequence is 15 residues long. Losses at the gene ends were 4 bases for V and 2 bases for J; bases not matched to a gene: 8. The CDR3 nucleotides are TGTGCCAGCTCACAAGGTACAGGGGAAACCTACGAGCAGTACTTC. It encodes CASSQGTGETYEQYF.

This clone has just a few counts. The chain is built from TRBV28 and TRBJ1-6; D possibly corresponds to TRBD1 (6 bases). This CDR3 region has 16 residues. V shed 6 bases and J shed 0 bases, with 12 bases lying between them. The germline V gene has CDR1 MDHEN and CDR2 SYDVKM. This CDR3 is CASSRQVSSYNSPLHF. CDR3 nucleotides: TGTGCCAGCAGCCGACAGGTGAGCTCCTATAATTCACCCCTCCACTTT.

The V and J genes are TRBV19 and TRBJ2-1; 10 nucleotides line up with TRBD2. V lost 7 bases and J lost 5; bases outside the gene matches: 5. The CDR3 loop spans 14 amino acids. CDR1 and CDR2 from the germline V gene are LNHDA and SQIVND (reference sequence). CDR3: CASNGLADDNEQFF. The CDR3 DNA follows: TGTGCCAGTAATGGACTAGCGGACGACAATGAGCAGTTCTTC.

The chain carries TRBV27 and TRBJ1-5; D gene unclear. Trimming shortened V by 2 bases and J by 3 bases, and 5 bases separated the two germline ends. Germline lookup yields CDR1 MNHEY and CDR2 SMNVEV (reference sequence). The CDR3 is 13 amino acids. This CDR3 reads CASSLGPNQPQHF. CDR3 DNA: TGTGCCAGCAGTTTAGGACCCAATCAGCCCCAGCATTTT.

The V call is TRBV27, the J call TRBJ2-2, with 9 bases matching TRBD2. CDR3 length equals 17 residues. Trimming removed 5 bases from V and 5 bases from J; junction bases left unmatched: 12. The germline V gene has CDR1 MNHEY and CDR2 SMNVEV (reference sequence). The DNA of the CDR3 is TGTGCCAGCAGTGAGGATGCGGGAGGGCCTTGGACCGGGGAGCTGTTTTTT. Translating it yields CASSEDAGGPWTGELFF.

The rearrangement uses TRBV5-4 and TRBJ2-5, with D unclear. The CDR3 sequence is 15 residues long. CDR1 and CDR2 (germline): SGHNT, YYREEE (reference sequence). Trimming left V 0 bases short and J 5 bases short, with 14 bases between. The CDR3 protein is CASSLALPARETQYF. CDR3 DNA: TGTGCCAGCAGCTTGGCCTTACCAGCTAGGGAGACCCAGTACTTC.

The rearrangement joins TRBV18 to TRBJ2-1; TRBD2 matches at 14 bases. Germline CDR1 is KGHSH and CDR2 is LQKENI. The CDR3 is 15 residues long. The V segment lost 3 bases and the J segment 6 bases; nucleotides outside the gene matches: 1. DNA for the CDR3: TGTGCCAGCTCACCGACTAGCGGGAGGGCCAATGAGCAGTTCTTC. Its protein is CASSPTSGRANEQFF.

This chain uses TRBV18 with TRBJ1-6; weak D call: TRBD1 (6 bases). CDR3 length equals 16 residues. Trimming shortened V by 3 bases and J by 1 base, and 10 bases separated the two germline ends. Germline CDR1 is KGHSH and CDR2 is LQKENI. The CDR3 nucleotides are TGTGCCAGCTCACCGCTACAGGGATCCTATAATTCACCCCTCCACTTT. Protein: CASSPLQGSYNSPLHF.

The V and J genes are TRBV21-1 and TRBJ1-4. TRBV21-1 is a known pseudogene. The CDR3 loop spans 18 amino acids. The CDR3, as DNA: TGTGCCAGCAGCAAAGGGCCGGTCCCTTTTGCAACTAATGAAAAACTGTTTTTT. Translated, it gives CASSKGPVPFATNEKLFF.

The chain employs TRBV7-9 and TRBJ2-7, with a possible D match to TRBD1 (6 bases). This CDR3 spans 13 amino acids. The germline CDR1 and CDR2 sequences are SEHNR and FQNEAQ (reference sequence). V lost 5 bases and J lost 4, with 12 bases in between. CDR3 residues: CASSASQGYEQYF. DNA for the CDR3: TGTGCCAGCAGCGCCTCACAGGGATACGAGCAGTACTTC.